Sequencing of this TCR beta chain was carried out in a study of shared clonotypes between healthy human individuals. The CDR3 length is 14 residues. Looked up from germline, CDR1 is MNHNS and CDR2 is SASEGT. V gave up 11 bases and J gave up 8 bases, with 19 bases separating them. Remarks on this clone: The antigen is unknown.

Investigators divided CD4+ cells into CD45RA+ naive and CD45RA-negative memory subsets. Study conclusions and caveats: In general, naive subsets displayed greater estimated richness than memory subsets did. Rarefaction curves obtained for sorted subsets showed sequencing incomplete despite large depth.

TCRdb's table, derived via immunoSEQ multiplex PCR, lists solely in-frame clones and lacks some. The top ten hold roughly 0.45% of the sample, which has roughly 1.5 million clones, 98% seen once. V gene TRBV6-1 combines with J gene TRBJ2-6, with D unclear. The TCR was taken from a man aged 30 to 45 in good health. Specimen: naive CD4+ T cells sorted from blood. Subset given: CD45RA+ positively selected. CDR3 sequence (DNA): TGTGCCCTTACCCTGGAGCTACGTACCAACGTCCTGACTTTC. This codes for CALTLELRTNVLTF.